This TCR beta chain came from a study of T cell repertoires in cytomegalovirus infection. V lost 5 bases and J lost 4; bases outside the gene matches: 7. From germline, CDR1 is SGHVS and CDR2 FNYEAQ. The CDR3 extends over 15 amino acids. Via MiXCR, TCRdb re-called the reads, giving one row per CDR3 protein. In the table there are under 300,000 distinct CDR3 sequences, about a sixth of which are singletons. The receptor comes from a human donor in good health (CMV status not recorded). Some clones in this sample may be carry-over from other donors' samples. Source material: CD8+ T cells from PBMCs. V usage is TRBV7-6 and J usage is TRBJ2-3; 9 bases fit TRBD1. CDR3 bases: TGTGCCAGCAGCCAACCGGGACAGGGTGCAGATACGCAGTATTTT. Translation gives CASSQPGQGADTQYF.